This is a list of T cell receptor beta chains from one sample in a study of blood T cell repertoires in COVID-19. Libraries were prepared by immunoSEQ multiplex PCR; TCRdb keeps only in-frame clonotypes and omits some of them. This sample yields roughly 200,000 clones, of which 65% to 85% are seen a single time; about 27% belongs to the top ten. Sequenced sample: peripheral blood. The receptors stem from a man between 40 and 49 years old with acute or convalescent COVID-19. Both conserved end residues are part of each CDR3. D genes are given only for firm matches. Where a row states a size, it is once, few, many or the class of an expanded clone; other rows omit it.

TRBJ2-2,NA,NA,TRBV4-3,TGCGCCAGCAGCCAAGATGGAGGCAGGGGCTCGAACACCGGGGAGCTGTTTTTT,CASSQDGGRGSNTGELFF
TRBJ1-4,NA,NA,TRBV10-1,TGCGCCAGCACAAACAGGGACCCAACTAATGAAAAACTGTTTTTT,CASTNRDPTNEKLFF
TRBJ2-1,TRBD2,few,TRBV5-4,TGTGCCAGCAGCTCCCCCAGCGGGAGGGCCAATGAGCAGTTCTTC,CASSSPSGRANEQFF
TRBJ1-2,TRBD1,NA,TRBV7-2,TGTGCCAGCAGCCCGGGACAGACCCGGCTCGGGGGCTACACCTTC,CASSPGQTRLGGYTF
TRBJ2-1,TRBD2,NA,TRBV4-1,TGCGCCAGCAGCCAAGAGTTAGCGGGAGTACCCAATGAGCAGTTCTTC,CASSQELAGVPNEQFF
TRBJ2-1,NA,NA,TRBV19,TGTGCCAGTAGTGAGGTTACTTCGTCATACAATGAGCAGTTCTTC,CASSEVTSSYNEQFF
TRBJ2-5,NA,once,TRBV18,TGTGCCAGCTCACGGACAGATCTCCCCAAAGAGACCCAGTACTTC,CASSRTDLPKETQYF
TRBJ2-7,TRBD1,NA,TRBV4-3,TGCGCCAGCAGCCAAGAGAGCGGACAGGGGGCCTACGAGCAGTACTTC,CASSQESGQGAYEQYF
TRBJ2-3,NA,NA,TRBV5-1,TGCGCCAGCAGATCTTACCGGAGGCAGGGGCGGGAGTCGGCAGATACGCAGTATTTT,CASRSYRRQGRESADTQYF
TRBJ2-1,NA,NA,TRBV3-1/TRBV3-2,TGTGCCAGCAGCCTACAAGGCCTACTAACAAATGAGCAGTTCTTC,CASSLQGLLTNEQFF
TRBJ1-2,TRBD1,NA,TRBV30,TGTGCCTGGAACAGGGGCTATGGCTACACCTTC,CAWNRGYGYTF
TRBJ1-2,TRBD1,NA,TRBV6-5,TGTGCCAGCAGAAGAGACAGGGCGCAGGGCTACACCTTC,CASRRDRAQGYTF